One sample yielded the 21 T cell receptor beta chains listed below, sequenced in a study of T cells in Graves' hyperthyroidism and ophthalmopathy. The source material, RNA transcripts, was used to amplify TCR beta CDR3 regions. When the TCR CDR3 underwent first-round RT-PCR, the HTBI primer set was used. TCRdb called the multiplex PCR reads again in MiXCR, with one record for every CDR3 protein. Seen here are some 760,000 distinct CDR3 sequences, about 14% observed once, and the top ten hold about a tenth. The specimen was blood. These receptors were obtained from a woman between 18 and 29 years old with Graves' hyperthyroidism.

V and J are TRBV5-6 and TRBJ1-3; weak D call: TRBD1 (5 bases). Germline assignment: CDR1 SGHDT and CDR2 YYEEEE. V was trimmed by 4 bases and J by 0 bases, leaving 14 bases between them. CDR3 length equals 16 residues. The CDR3 sequence: CASSPLDKSSGNTIYF. As DNA, the CDR3 is TGTGCCAGCAGCCCGCTGGACAAGAGCTCTGGAAACACCATATATTTT.

This clonotype was observed at least ten times. This chain joins TRBV11-2 and TRBJ2-2, with D maybe TRBD1 (7 bases). Germline V gene sequence: CDR1 SGHAT, CDR2 FQNNGV. Between the trimmed V and J ends, which lost 0 bases and 4 bases, there was a span of 15 bases. This CDR3 is 17 amino acids long. This CDR3 is CASSLDWGRGATGELFF. The CDR3, as DNA: TGTGCCAGCAGCTTAGATTGGGGCAGGGGGGCCACCGGGGAGCTGTTTTTT.

This clonotype has a count of ten or more. The rearrangement links TRBV5-5 to TRBJ2-1; 7 bases are a match to TRBD1. Looked up from germline, CDR1 is SGHKS and CDR2 is YYEKEE (reference sequence). This CDR3 spans 12 amino acids. The trim removed 8 bases at V and 6 bases at J, leaving 5 bases unmatched. The CDR3 DNA is TGTGCCAGTAAGGGACAGAGCAATGAGCAGTTCTTC. Translated, it gives CASKGQSNEQFF.

V usage is TRBV27 and J usage is TRBJ2-7; D gene ambiguous. Trimming took 6 bases from V and 5 from J, leaving 20 bases between them. The CDR3 extends over 15 amino acids. CDR1 and CDR2 (germline): MNHEY, SMNVEV (reference sequence). CDR3 residues: CASSTPRALPHEQYF. CDR3 coding DNA: TGTGCCAGCAGCACTCCACGGGCTCTCCCCCACGAGCAGTACTTC.

Ten or more counts support this clonotype. V gene TRBV4-2 combines with J gene TRBJ1-1; D possibly corresponds to TRBD1 (6 bases). V was clipped by 1 base and J by 3 bases, with 12 bases between them. The CDR3 sequence is 15 residues long. Germline values: CDR1 LGHNA, CDR2 YNFKEQ. CDR3 in amino acids: CASSQGRGGDTEAFF. The CDR3 DNA is TGTGCCAGCAGCCAAGGGAGGGGGGGAGACACTGAAGCTTTCTTT.

This clonotype has at least ten counts. This chain connects TRBV6-2 or TRBV6-3 to TRBJ2-7; 7 bases map to TRBD2. The CDR3 is 14 residues long. From germline, CDR1 is MNHEY and CDR2 SVGEGT. The V gene end was trimmed by 1 base and the J gene end by 5 bases; junction bases not matched to a gene: 5. DNA for the CDR3: TGTGCCAGCAGTTACTGGCGGGAGAGCGACGAGCAGTACTTC. It is translated as CASSYWRESDEQYF.

The V gene is TRBV5-6, the J gene TRBJ2-7, with D possibly being TRBD1 (5 bases). Trimming took off 0 bases at V and 2 bases at J, with 12 bases between the two ends. CDR1 and CDR2 (germline): SGHDT, YYEEEE. This CDR3 has 15 amino acids. The CDR3 loop reads CASSLEVTGPYEQYF. In nucleotides, the CDR3 is TGTGCCAGCAGCTTGGAAGTTACAGGTCCCTACGAGCAGTACTTC. Based on the CDR3 plus reference TRBV5-6 and TRBJ2-7, the full variable domain is DAGVTQSPTHLIKTRGQQVTLRCSPKSGHDTVSWYQQALGQGPQFIFQYYEEEERQRGNFPDRFSGHQFPNYSSELNVNALLLGDSALYLCASSLEVTGPYEQYFGPGTRLTVT.

Many counts were recorded for this clonotype. This chain uses TRBV28 with TRBJ2-7; D not resolved. The germline V gene has CDR1 MDHEN and CDR2 SYDVKM. V lost 6 bases and J lost 0, with 15 bases in between. This CDR3 has 15 amino acids. CDR3 sequence (DNA): TGTGCCAGCAGACCCTCGGGCGCCCGCTCCTACGAGCAGTACTTC. This translates into CASRPSGARSYEQYF. Full variable domain (rest looked up from reference TRBV28 and TRBJ2-7): DVKVTQSSRYLVKRTGEKVFLECVQDMDHENMFWYRQDPGLGLRLIYFSYDVKMKEKGDIPEGYSVSREKKERFSLILESASTNQTSMYLCASRPSGARSYEQYFGPGTRLTVT.

This clonotype was counted at least ten times. The chain joins TRBV5-1 to TRBJ2-3; 8 bases align to TRBD2. The V gene's germline CDR1 is SGHRS and CDR2 YFSETQ. This CDR3 has 14 residues. V lost 6 bases, J lost 3 bases, and 6 bases stayed unmatched. The CDR3 loop reads CASTPGLETDTQYF. The CDR3 nucleotides read TGCGCCAGCACCCCGGGACTAGAGACAGATACGCAGTATTTT.

The sample holds many counts of this clonotype. The chain carries TRBV11-2 and TRBJ2-7, with 7 bases that match TRBD1. This CDR3 has 16 residues. J was trimmed by 0 bases and V by 6 bases; bases with no gene match: 11. Germline CDR1 SGHAT, CDR2 FQNNGV. CDR3 coding DNA: TGTGCCAGCAGAACCCCCGGGACAGCTAGCTCCTACGAGCAGTACTTC. This encodes CASRTPGTASSYEQYF.

The chain recombines TRBV6-1 with TRBJ2-5; 9 nucleotides agree with TRBD2. CDR3 size: 18 residues. J lost 3 bases, V lost 10 bases, and 21 bases had no gene match. The V gene's germline CDR1 is MNHNS and CDR2 SASEGT. CDR3 protein: CATADPYLSGRLEETQYF. DNA of the CDR3: TGTGCCACAGCTGATCCGTACCTTAGCGGGAGACTGGAAGAGACCCAGTACTTC.

This clonotype was recorded a few times. V gene TRBV5-1 combines with J gene TRBJ1-2; D not certain. The germline V gene encodes CDR1 SGHRS and CDR2 YFSETQ. Between the trimmed V and J ends, which lost 0 bases and 4 bases, there was a span of 13 bases. The CDR3 runs to 15 residues. The CDR3 DNA is TGCGCCAGCAGCTTGGGCCAGCTAGTAGGCTATGGCTACACCTTC. It yields the protein CASSLGQLVGYGYTF.

The V call is TRBV9, the J call TRBJ2-5; TRBD2 is a possible D gene (6 bases). V lost 2 bases, J lost 2 bases, and 16 bases lay in between. This CDR3 is 16 amino acids long. From germline, CDR1 is SGDLS and CDR2 YYNGEE. CDR3 sequence: CASSVGSGTLQETQYF. The DNA for the CDR3 is TGTGCCAGCAGCGTGGGGTCCGGGACTCTACAAGAGACCCAGTACTTC.

In its sample, this clonotype was seen a few times. The chain carries TRBV12-3 or TRBV12-4 and TRBJ2-7, with D possibly TRBD1 on 7 matching bases. CDR3 size: 13 residues. Trimming pared 6 bases from V and 7 bases from J, leaving 16 bases between. The CDR3 sequence is CASRITGAGEQYF. Here the CDR3 DNA reads TGTGCCAGCAGAATTACAGGGGCGGGGGAGCAGTACTTC.

This clonotype has just a few counts. The V gene is TRBV6-5, the J gene TRBJ1-1; D is possibly TRBD1 (6 bases). Germline assignment: CDR1 MNHEY and CDR2 SVGAGI. The V gene lost 8 bases and the J gene lost 1 base, with 23 bases spanning the gap. This CDR3 has 17 residues. The CDR3 reads CASRPRGGGESNTEAFF. Here the CDR3 DNA reads TGTGCCAGCCGGCCCCGTGGGGGGGGCGAATCGAACACTGAAGCTTTCTTT.

This clonotype was detected only a few times. The gene calls are TRBV5-6 and TRBJ2-4; 8 bases are a match to TRBD1. The trim removed 4 bases at V and 8 bases at J, leaving 2 bases unmatched. Germline V gene data show CDR1 as SGHDT and CDR2 as YYEEEE. This CDR3 has 12 amino acids. This chain's CDR3 is CASSLTGDIQYF. CDR3 nucleotides: TGTGCCAGCAGCCTGACAGGGGACATTCAGTACTTC.

The chain recombines TRBV20-1 with TRBJ1-2; a weak D match, TRBD1 (6 bases). This CDR3 has 14 residues. V lost 2 bases and J 5 bases, leaving 15 bases between the germline ends. Germline values: CDR1 DFQATT, CDR2 SNEGSKA (reference sequence). CDR3 sequence: CSARPGGGAYGYTF. In DNA form, the CDR3 reads TGCAGTGCTAGACCCGGCGGGGGGGCTTATGGCTACACCTTC.

As concerns this clonotype: This may stem from a read error, because a much larger clone lies one nucleotide away. The chain combines TRBV7-9 with TRBJ2-1; TRBD2 matches 11 bases. The CDR3 extends over 19 amino acids. Germline values: CDR1 SEHNR, CDR2 FQNEAQ (reference sequence). Written as DNA, the CDR3 is TGTGTCAGCAGCTTGCCCCCAACACGACTAGCGGGGTTCTACAATGAGCAGTTCTTC. It encodes CVSSLPPTRLAGFYNEQFF. Full variable domain (remainder filled in from reference TRBV7-9 and TRBJ2-1): DTGVSQNPRHKITKRGQNVTFRCDPISEHNRLYWYRQTLGQGPEFLTYFQNEAQLEKSRLLSDRFSAERPKGSFSTLEIQRTEQGDSAMYLCVSSLPPTRLAGFYNEQFFGPGTRLTVL.

In its sample, this clonotype was seen a few times. The CDR3, as DNA: TGCAGTGCGGTGCCCGGGACTAGCGGGAGCTACGAGCAGTACTTC. Translated: CSAVPGTSGSYEQYF. The chain has TRBV20-1 and TRBJ2-7; 14 bases line up with TRBD2. V was pared by 6 bases and J by 3 bases, with 7 bases of the junction left unmatched. This CDR3 is 15 amino acids long. Per the germline V gene, CDR1 is DFQATT and CDR2 is SNEGSKA (reference sequence).

This clonotype was counted between two and nine times. The chain combines TRBV6-6 with TRBJ1-5; the D gene is possibly TRBD1 (6 bases). CDR3 length: 19 residues. CDR1 is MNHNY and CDR2 is SVGAGI in the germline V gene (reference sequence). V was cut by 2 bases and J by 0 bases, with 20 bases left in between. The chain's CDR3 is CASSYPPGATGYSNQPQHF. The DNA for the CDR3 is TGTGCCAGCAGTTACCCTCCAGGGGCGACTGGGTATAGCAATCAGCCCCAGCATTTT.

This clonotype has a count of ten or more. The rearrangement links TRBV10-2 to TRBJ2-1; D is unresolved. In germline, CDR1 is WSHSY, CDR2 SAAADI. The CDR3 spans 14 residues. The V end lost 3 bases, the J end lost 5 bases, and 11 bases lay between the germline ends. CDR3 nucleotides: TGCGCCAGCAGTGAAGGGCGATCAAACAATGAGCAGTTCTTC. The encoded protein is CASSEGRSNNEQFF.